The T cell receptor beta chain described here comes from a study of cytomegalovirus exposure and HLA in healthy donors. The length of the CDR3 is 10 residues. Germline CDR1 SEHNR, CDR2 FQNEAQ (reference sequence). Worth noting for this clone: Relative to the germline gene, one junction end is altered; a read error may explain this.

The data were produced by immunoSEQ multiplex PCR, yet TCRdb's version contains in-frame clones alone and is incomplete. The sample has 300,000 to 350,000 clones; 88% are singletons. The genes are TRBV7-9 and TRBJ2-3, with TRBD2 matching 8 bases. The TCR comes from a man aged 30 to 45 in good health and CMV-seronegative. Sequences were obtained from PBMCs. The CDR3 DNA reads as TGTGCCAGCACCGGGACTAGTGGACACTTT. It yields the protein CASTGTSGHF. The variable domain in full, completed from reference TRBV7-9 and TRBJ2-3, reads DTGVSQNPRHKITKRGQNVTFRCDPISEHNRLYWYRQTLGQGPEFLTYFQNEAQLEKSRLLSDRFSAERPKGSFSTLEIQRTEQGDSAMYLCASTGTSGHFGPGTRLTVL.